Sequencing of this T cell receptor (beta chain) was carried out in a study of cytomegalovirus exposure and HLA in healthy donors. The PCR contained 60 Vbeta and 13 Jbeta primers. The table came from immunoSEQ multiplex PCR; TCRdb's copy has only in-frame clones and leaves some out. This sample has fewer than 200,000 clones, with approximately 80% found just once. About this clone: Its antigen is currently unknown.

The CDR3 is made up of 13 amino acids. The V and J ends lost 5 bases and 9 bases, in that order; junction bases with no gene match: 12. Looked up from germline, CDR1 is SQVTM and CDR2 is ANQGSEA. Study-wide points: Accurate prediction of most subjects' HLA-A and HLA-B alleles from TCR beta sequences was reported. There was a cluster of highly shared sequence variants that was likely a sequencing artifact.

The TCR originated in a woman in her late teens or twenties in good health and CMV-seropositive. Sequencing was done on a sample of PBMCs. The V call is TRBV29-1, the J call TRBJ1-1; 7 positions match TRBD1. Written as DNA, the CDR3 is TGCAGCGTTCAAACCCCGGGGGACAGCAAAGCTTTCTTT. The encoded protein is CSVQTPGDSKAFF.